This T cell receptor (beta chain) was recovered during a study of blood T cell repertoires in COVID-19. The CDR3 is 15 residues long. V dropped 0 bases and J dropped 5; count of bases not matched to a gene: 6. In germline, CDR1 is MGHRA, CDR2 YSYEKL. Clones were sequenced by immunoSEQ multiplex PCR, and TCRdb holds only the in-frame ones, with some missing. The data show under 300,000 clones, with around 80% seen just once and approximately 5.4% held by the top ten. Sequenced material: peripheral blood. The chain is built from TRBV4-1 and TRBJ1-1; 7 positions match TRBD1. This TCR derives from a man older than 75 with acute or convalescent COVID-19. The CDR3 nucleotides read TGCGCCAGCAGCCAAGATGTAGGGGGCTGGACTGAAGCTTTCTTT. Translated, it gives CASSQDVGGWTEAFF.